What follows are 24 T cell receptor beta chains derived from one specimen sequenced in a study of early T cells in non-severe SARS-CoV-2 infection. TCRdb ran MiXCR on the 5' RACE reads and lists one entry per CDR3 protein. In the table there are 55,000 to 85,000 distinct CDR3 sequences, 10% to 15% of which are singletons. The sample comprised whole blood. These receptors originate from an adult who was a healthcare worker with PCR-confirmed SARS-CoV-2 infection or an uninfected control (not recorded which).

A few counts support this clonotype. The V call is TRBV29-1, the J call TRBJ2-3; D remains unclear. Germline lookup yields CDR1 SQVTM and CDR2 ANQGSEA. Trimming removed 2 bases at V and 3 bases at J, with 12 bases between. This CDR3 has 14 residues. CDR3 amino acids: CSVELGTKTDTQYF. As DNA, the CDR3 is TGCAGCGTTGAATTAGGCACTAAGACAGATACGCAGTATTTT.

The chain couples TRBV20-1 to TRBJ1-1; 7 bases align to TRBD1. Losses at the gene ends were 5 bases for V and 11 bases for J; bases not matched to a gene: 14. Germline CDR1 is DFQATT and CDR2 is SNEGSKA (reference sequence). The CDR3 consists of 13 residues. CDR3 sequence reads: CSAQGEGRLGAFF. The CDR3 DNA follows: TGCAGTGCTCAGGGGGAGGGGCGCTTAGGGGCTTTCTTT.

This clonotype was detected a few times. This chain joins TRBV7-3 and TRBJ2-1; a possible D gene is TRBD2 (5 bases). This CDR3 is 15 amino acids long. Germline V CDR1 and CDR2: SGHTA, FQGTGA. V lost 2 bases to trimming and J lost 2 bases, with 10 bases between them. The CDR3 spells CASSLGNSAYNEQFF. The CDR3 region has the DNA TGTGCCAGCAGCTTAGGGAATAGCGCCTACAATGAGCAGTTCTTC. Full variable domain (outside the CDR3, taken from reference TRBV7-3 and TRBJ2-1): GAGVSQTPSNKVTEKGKYVELRCDPISGHTALYWYRQSLGQGPEFLIYFQGTGAADDSGLPNDRFFAVRPEGSVSTLKIQRTERGDSAVYLCASSLGNSAYNEQFFGPGTRLTVL.

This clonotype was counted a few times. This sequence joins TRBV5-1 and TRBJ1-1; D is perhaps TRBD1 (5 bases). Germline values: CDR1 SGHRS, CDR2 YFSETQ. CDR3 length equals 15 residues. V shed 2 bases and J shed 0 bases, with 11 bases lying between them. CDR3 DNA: TGCGCCAGCAGCTTATACGACAGCCTGAACACTGAAGCTTTCTTT. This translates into CASSLYDSLNTEAFF.

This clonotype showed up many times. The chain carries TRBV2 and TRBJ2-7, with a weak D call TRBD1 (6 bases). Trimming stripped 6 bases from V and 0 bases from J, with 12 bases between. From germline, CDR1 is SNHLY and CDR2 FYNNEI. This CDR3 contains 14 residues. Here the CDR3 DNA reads TGTGCCAGCAGGACCGGGACAACCTCCTACGAGCAGTACTTC. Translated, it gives CASRTGTTSYEQYF. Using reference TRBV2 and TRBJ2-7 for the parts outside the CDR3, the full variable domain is EPEVTQTPSHQVTQMGQEVILRCVPISNHLYFYWYRQILGQKVEFLVSFYNNEISEKSEIFDDQFSVERPDGSNFTLKIRSTKLEDSAMYFCASRTGTTSYEQYFGPGTRLTVT.

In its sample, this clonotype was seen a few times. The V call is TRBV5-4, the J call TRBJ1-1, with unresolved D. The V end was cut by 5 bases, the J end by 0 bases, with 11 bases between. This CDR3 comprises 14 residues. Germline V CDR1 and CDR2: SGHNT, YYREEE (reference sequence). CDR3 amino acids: CASSPAALNTEAFF. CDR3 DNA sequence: TGTGCCAGCAGTCCGGCTGCCCTGAACACTGAAGCTTTCTTT.

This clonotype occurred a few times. CDR3 sequence (DNA): TGTGCCACAAGGACCGGACTAGCGGGAGAGACCCAGTACTTC. It translates to CATRTGLAGETQYF. The rearrangement joins TRBV7-9 to TRBJ2-5; the match to TRBD2 covers 11 bases. After removal of 10 bases from V and 4 bases from J, the junction contained 8 bases not matched to a gene. CDR1 and CDR2 (germline): SEHNR, FQNEAQ (reference sequence). The length of the CDR3 is 14 residues.

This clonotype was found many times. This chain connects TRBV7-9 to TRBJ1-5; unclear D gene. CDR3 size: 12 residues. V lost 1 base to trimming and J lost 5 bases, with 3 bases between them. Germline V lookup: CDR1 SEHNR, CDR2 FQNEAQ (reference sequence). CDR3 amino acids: CASSLGDQPQHF. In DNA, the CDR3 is TGTGCCAGCAGCTTAGGGGATCAGCCCCAGCATTTT.

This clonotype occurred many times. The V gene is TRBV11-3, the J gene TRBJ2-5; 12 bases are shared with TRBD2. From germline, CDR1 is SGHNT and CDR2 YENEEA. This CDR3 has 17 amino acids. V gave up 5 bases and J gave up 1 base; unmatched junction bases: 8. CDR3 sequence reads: CASSPRTSGNRQETQYF. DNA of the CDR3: TGTGCCAGCAGCCCCCGGACTAGCGGGAACCGCCAAGAGACCCAGTACTTC.

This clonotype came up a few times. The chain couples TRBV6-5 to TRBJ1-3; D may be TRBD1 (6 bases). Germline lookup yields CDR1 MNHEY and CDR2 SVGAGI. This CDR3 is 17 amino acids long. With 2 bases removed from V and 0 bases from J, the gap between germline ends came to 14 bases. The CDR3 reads CASSYDRWASSGNTIYF. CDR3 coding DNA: TGTGCCAGCAGTTACGACAGGTGGGCCTCCTCTGGAAACACCATATATTTT.

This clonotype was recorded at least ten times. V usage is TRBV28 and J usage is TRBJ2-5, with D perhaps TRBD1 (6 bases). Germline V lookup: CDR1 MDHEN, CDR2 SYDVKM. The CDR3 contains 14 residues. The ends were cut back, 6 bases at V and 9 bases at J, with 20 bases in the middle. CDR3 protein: CASSPVSAPGAQYF. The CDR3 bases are TGTGCCAGCAGCCCGGTGTCAGCCCCAGGGGCCCAGTACTTC.

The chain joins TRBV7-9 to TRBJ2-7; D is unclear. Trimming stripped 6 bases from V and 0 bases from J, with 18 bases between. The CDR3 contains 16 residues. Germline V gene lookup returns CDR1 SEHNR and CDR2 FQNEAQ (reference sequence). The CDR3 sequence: CASRPVTVVLSYEQYF. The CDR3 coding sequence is TGTGCCAGCAGACCCGTCACAGTTGTCCTCTCCTACGAGCAGTACTTC.

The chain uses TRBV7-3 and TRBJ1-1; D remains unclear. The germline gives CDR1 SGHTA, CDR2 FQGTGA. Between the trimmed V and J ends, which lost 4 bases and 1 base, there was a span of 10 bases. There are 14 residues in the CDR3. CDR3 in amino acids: CASSSNGPNTEAFF. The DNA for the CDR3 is TGTGCCAGCAGCTCAAACGGCCCGAACACTGAAGCTTTCTTT. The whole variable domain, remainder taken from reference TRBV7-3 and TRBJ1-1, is GAGVSQTPSNKVTEKGKYVELRCDPISGHTALYWYRQSLGQGPEFLIYFQGTGAADDSGLPNDRFFAVRPEGSVSTLKIQRTERGDSAVYLCASSSNGPNTEAFFGQGTRLTVV.

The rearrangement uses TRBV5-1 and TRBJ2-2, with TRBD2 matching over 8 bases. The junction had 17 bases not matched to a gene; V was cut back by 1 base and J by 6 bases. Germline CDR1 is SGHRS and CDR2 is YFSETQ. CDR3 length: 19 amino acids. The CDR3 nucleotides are TGCGCCAGCAGCTTGTACCCCTCTTCAAGCGGGGGAAGGGCCGGGGAGCTGTTTTTT. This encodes CASSLYPSSSGGRAGELFF.

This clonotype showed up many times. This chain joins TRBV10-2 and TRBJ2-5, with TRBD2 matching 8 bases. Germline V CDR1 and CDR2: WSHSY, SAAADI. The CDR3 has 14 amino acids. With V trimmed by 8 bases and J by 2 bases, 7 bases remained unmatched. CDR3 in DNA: TGCGCCAGCTCTCAGACGGGAGGGCAAGAGACCCAGTACTTC. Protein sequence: CASSQTGGQETQYF.

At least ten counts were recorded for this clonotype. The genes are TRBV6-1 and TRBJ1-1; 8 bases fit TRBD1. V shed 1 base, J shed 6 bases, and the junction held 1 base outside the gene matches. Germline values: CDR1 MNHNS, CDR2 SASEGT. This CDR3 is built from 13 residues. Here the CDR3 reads CASSEGDRSEAFF. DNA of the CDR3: TGTGCCAGCAGTGAAGGGGACAGGTCTGAAGCTTTCTTT.

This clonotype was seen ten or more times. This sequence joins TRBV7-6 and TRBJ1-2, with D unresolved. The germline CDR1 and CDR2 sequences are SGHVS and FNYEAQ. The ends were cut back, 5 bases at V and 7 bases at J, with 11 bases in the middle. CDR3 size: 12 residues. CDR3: CASSPAGFGYTF. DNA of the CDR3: TGTGCCAGCAGCCCCGCGGGGTTTGGCTACACCTTC. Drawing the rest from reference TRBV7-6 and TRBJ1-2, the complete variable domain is GAGVSQSPRYKVTKRGQDVALRCDPISGHVSLYWYRQALGQGPEFLTYFNYEAQQDKSGLPNDRFSAERPEGSISTLTIQRTEQRDSAMYRCASSPAGFGYTFGSGTRLTVV.

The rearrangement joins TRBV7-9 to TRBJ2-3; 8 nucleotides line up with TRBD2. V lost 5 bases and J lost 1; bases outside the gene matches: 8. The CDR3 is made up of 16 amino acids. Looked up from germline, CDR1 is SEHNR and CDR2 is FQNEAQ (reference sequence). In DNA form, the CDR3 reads TGTGCCAGCAGCCCTACGGGAGGGATCGGCACAGATACGCAGTATTTT. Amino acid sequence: CASSPTGGIGTDTQYF.

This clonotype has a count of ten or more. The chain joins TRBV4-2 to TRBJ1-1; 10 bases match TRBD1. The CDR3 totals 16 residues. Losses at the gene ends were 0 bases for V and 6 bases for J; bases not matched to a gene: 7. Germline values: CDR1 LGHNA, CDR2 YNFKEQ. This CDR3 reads CASSQDVGQGWPEAFF. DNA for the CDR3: TGTGCCAGCAGCCAAGATGTGGGACAGGGGTGGCCTGAAGCTTTCTTT.

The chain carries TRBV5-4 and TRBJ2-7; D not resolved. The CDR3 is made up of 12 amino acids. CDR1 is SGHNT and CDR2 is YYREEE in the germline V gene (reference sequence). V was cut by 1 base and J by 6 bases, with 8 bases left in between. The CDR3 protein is CASSLKVGEQYF. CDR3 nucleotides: TGTGCCAGCAGCTTGAAGGTCGGCGAGCAGTACTTC.

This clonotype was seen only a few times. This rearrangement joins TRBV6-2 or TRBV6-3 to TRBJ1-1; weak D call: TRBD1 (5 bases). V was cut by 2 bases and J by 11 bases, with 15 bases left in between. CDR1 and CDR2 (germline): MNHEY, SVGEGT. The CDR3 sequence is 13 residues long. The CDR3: CASSYTRQGAAFF. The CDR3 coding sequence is TGTGCCAGCAGTTACACACGCCAGGGTGCGGCTTTCTTT.

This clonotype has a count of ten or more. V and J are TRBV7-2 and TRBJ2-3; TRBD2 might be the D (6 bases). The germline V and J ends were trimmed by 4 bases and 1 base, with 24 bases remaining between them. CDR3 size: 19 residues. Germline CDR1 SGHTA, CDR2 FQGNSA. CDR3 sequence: CASSSPFVRSGLGTDTQYF. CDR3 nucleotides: TGTGCCAGCAGCTCTCCCTTTGTTAGGAGCGGGCTGGGCACAGATACGCAGTATTTT. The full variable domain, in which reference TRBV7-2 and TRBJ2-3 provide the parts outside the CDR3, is GAGVSQSPSNKVTEKGKDVELRCDPISGHTALYWYRQSLGQGLEFLIYFQGNSAPDKSGLPSDRFSAERTGGSVSTLTIQRTQQEDSAVYLCASSSPFVRSGLGTDTQYFGPGTRLTVL.

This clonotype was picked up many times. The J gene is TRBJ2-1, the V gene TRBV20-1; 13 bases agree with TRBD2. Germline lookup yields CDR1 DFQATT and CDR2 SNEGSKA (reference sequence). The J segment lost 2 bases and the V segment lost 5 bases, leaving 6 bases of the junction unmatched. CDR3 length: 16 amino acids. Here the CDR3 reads CSAAGLAGVTYNEQFF. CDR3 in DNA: TGCAGTGCTGCTGGACTAGCGGGGGTCACCTACAATGAGCAGTTCTTC.

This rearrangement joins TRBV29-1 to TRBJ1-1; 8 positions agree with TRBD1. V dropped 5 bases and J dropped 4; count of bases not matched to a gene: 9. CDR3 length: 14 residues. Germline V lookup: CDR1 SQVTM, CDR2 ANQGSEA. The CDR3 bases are TGCAGCGTTCATTTCCTGGGACAGGTCACTGAAGCTTTCTTT. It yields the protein CSVHFLGQVTEAFF.